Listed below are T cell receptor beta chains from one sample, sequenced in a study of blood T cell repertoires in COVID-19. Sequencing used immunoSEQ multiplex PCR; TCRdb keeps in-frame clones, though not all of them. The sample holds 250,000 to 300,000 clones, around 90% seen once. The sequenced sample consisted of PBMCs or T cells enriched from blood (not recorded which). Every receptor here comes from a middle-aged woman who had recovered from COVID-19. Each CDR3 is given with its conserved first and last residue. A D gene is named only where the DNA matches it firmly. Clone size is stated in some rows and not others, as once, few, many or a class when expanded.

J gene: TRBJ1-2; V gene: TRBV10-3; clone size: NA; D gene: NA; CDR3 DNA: TGTGCCATCAGTGAGCTAGGGGAGGCCTATGGCTACACCTTC; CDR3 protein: CAISELGEAYGYTF
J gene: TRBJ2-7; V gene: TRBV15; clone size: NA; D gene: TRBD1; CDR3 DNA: TGTGCCACCAGCAGACAGGGGGCGTGGGAGCAGTACTTC; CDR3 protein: CATSRQGAWEQYF
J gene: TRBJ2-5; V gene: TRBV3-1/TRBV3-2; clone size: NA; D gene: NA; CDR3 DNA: TGTGCCAGCAGCCAAGAATCAACGCGACTTGGCGGATCCGAGACCCAGTACTTC; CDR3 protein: CASSQESTRLGGSETQYF
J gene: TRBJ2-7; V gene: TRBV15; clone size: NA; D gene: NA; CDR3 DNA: TGTGCCACCAGCAGAGCTGAGGGCTACGAGCAGTACTTC; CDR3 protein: CATSRAEGYEQYF
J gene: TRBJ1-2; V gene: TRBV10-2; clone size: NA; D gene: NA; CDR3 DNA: TGCGCCAGCAGTGCCGACATCAACTATGGCTACACCTTC; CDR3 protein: CASSADINYGYTF
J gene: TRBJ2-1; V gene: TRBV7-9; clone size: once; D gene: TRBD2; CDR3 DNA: TGTGCCAGCAGCTTCTCATGGAGCGGGAGGGAGGGTGAGCAGTTCTTC; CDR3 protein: CASSFSWSGREGEQFF
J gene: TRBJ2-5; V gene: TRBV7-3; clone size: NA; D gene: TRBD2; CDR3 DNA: TGTGCCAGCAGCCCCGGACTAGCGGGGGCGGCGGAGACCCAGTACTTC; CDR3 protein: CASSPGLAGAAETQYF
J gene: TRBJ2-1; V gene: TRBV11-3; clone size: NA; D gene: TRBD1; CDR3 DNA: TGTGCCAGCAGCCGGACAGGTCGGAGCTCCTACAATGAGCAGTTCTTC; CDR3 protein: CASSRTGRSSYNEQFF
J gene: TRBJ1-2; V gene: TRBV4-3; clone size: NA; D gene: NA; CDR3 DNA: TGCGCCAGCAGCCAAGGAGGCGGAGACTATGGCTACACCTTC; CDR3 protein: CASSQGGGDYGYTF
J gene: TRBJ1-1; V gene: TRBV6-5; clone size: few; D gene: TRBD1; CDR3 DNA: TGTGCCAGCAGTCCGATACAGGGGACTGAAGCTTTCTTT; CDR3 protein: CASSPIQGTEAFF